This T cell receptor beta chain was recorded in a study of OX40 agonist ivuxolimab in advanced cancers. At the level of the study: Dose-escalation patients had hepatocellular carcinoma, melanoma, renal cell or head and neck cancer. Findings and caveats of the study: There was clonal expansion of CD4+ and CD8+ blood T cells by week 6 at 0.1 to 3.0 mg/kg. Antigen specificity was not determined for the expanded peripheral T cells.

Remarks on this clone: What it binds is unknown.

The CDR3 is 17 amino acids. V was clipped by 0 bases and J by 0 bases, with 15 bases between them. CDR1 and CDR2 (germline): SGHVS, FNYEAQ. Baseline was the first blood sampling point, followed by cycle 4 day 1 and cycle 7 day 1. Libraries were prepared by immunoSEQ multiplex PCR; TCRdb keeps only in-frame clonotypes and omits some of them. Among nearly 45,000 clones listed, 80% to 90% were seen once. The TCR originated in an adult with an advanced solid tumor such as melanoma, head and neck, liver or kidney cancer. The sample here was CD4+ or CD8+ T cells sorted from blood, taken in a trial of the OX40 agonist ivuxolimab. The V and J genes are TRBV7-6 and TRBJ2-7; tentatively, D is TRBD1 (5 bases). CDR3 sequence reads: CASSLAGDSSSSYEQYF. The DNA for the CDR3 is TGTGCCAGCAGCTTAGCTGGAGACAGTTCTAGCTCCTACGAGCAGTACTTC.